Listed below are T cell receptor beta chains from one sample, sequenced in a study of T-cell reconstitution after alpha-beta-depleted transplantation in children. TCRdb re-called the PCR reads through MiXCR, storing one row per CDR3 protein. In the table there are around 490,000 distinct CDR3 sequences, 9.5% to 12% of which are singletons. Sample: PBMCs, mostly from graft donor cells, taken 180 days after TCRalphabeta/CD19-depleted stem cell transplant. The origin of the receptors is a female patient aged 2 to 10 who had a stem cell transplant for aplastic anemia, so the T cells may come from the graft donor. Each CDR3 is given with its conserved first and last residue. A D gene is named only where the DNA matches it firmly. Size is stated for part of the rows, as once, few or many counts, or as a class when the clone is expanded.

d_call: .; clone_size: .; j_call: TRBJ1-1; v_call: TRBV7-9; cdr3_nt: TGTGCCAGCAGCTTAGTCGTTCGTTCCCGAAGGAACACTGAAGCTTTCTTT; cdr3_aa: CASSLVVRSRRNTEAFF
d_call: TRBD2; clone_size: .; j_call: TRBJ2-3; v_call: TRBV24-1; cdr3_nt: TGTGCCACTGCTCCCGGGGGGGCAGGCACAGATACGCAGTATTTT; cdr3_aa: CATAPGGAGTDTQYF
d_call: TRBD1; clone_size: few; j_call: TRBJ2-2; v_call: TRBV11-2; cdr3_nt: TGTGCCAGCAGCGACGGAGGGGTCCGGGACAGGGCCACCGGGGAGCTGTTTTTT; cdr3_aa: CASSDGGVRDRATGELFF
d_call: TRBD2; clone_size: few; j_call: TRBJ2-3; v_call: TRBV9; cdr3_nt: TGTGCCAGCAGCGTAGCCGTCGGGGGGTACACAGATACGCAGTATTTT; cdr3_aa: CASSVAVGGYTDTQYF
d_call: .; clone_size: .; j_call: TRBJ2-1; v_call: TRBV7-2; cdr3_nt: TGTGCCAGCAGCTTAGCGGGAGGCCGTACCTACAATGAGCAGTTCTTC; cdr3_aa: CASSLAGGRTYNEQFF
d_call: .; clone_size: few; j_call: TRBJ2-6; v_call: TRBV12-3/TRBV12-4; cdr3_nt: TGTGCCAGCAGTTTAGGGCAGGGGCCGCCCTCTGGGGCCAACGTCCTGACTTTC; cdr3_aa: CASSLGQGPPSGANVLTF
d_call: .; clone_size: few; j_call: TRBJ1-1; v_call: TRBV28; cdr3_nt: TGTGCCAGCAGTTTTTCCCCAGGGTCCGAGCCTGAAGCTTTCTTT; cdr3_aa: CASSFSPGSEPEAFF
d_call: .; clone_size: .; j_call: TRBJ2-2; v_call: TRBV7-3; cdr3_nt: TGTGCCAGCAGCTTTAATAGCGGAGCGAACACCGGGGAGCTGTTTTTT; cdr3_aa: CASSFNSGANTGELFF
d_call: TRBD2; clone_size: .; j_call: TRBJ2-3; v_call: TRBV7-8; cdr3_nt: TGTGCCAGCAGAAGACTAGCGGGAGTGTCTACTAGCACAGATACGCAGTATTTT; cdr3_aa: CASRRLAGVSTSTDTQYF
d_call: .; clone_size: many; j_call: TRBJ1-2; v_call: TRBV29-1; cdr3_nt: TGCAGCGTTGCTGCAGGGAGTTGGGACTATGGCTACACCTTC; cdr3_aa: CSVAAGSWDYGYTF
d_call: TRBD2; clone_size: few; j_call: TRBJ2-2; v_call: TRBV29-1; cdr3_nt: TGCAGCGTTGGAGCGGGAGCGGGAACCGGGGAGCTGTTTTTT; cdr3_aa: CSVGAGAGTGELFF
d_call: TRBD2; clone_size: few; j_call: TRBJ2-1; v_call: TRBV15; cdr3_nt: TGTGCCACCAGCAGGCTACTAGCGGGGGGAAACAATGAGCAGTTCTTC; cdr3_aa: CATSRLLAGGNNEQFF
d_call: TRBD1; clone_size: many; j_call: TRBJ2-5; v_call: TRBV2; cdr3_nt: TGTGCCAGCAGTGAAAGGGAACAGGGGGCATGGGAGACCCAGTACTTC; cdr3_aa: CASSEREQGAWETQYF
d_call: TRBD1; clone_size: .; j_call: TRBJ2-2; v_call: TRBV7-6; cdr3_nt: TGTGCCAGCAGCCGTCCCGACAGGGACACCGGGGAGCTGTTTTTT; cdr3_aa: CASSRPDRDTGELFF
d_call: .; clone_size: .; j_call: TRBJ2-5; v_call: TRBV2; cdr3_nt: TGTGCCAGCAGTGATAGGGTTGAGACCCAGTACTTC; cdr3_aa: CASSDRVETQYF
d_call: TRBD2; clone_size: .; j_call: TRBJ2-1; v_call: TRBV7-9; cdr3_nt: TGTGCCAGCAGCTGGACTAGCGCTAATGAGCAGTTCTTC; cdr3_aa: CASSWTSANEQFF
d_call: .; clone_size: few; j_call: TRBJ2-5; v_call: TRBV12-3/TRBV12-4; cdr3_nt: TGTGCCAGCAGTTTAAGGGCTAGCCAAGAGACCCAGTACTTC; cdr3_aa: CASSLRASQETQYF
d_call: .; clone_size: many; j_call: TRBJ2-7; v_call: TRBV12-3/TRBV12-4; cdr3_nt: TGTGCCAGCAGGGAGAAAACGGAGTCCTACGAGCAGTACTTC; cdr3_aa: CASREKTESYEQYF
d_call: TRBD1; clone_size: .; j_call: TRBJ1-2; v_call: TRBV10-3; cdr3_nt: TGTGCCATCAGTCCCGGGACAGGGGGCATCGGCTACACCTTC; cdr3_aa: CAISPGTGGIGYTF
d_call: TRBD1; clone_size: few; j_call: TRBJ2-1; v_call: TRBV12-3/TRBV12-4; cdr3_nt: TGTGCCAGCAGTCCACGACAGGGGTCCCAAGACAATGAGCAGTTCTTC; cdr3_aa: CASSPRQGSQDNEQFF
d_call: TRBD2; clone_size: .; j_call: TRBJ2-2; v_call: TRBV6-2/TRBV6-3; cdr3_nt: TGTGCCAGCAGAGGACCGGGACTAGCGGTAACCGGGGAGCTGTTTTTT; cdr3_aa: CASRGPGLAVTGELFF
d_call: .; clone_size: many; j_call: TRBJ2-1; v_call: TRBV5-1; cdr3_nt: TGCGCCAGCAGCTCTGCCGTAAATATCTACAATGAGCAGTTCTTC; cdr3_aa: CASSSAVNIYNEQFF
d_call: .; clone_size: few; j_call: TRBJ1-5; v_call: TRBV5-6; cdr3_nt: TGTGCCAGCAGCTTGGCCGGAGGGGTTCAGCCCCAGCATTTT; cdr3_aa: CASSLAGGVQPQHF
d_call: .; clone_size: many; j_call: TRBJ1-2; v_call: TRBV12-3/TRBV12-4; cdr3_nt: TGTGCCAGCAGTTTTCCGGGGGGCTATGGCTACACCTTC; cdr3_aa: CASSFPGGYGYTF
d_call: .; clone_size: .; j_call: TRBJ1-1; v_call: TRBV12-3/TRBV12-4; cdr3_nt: TGTGCCAGCAGTCCCCCAAGTGAAGCTTTCTTT; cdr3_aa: CASSPPSEAFF
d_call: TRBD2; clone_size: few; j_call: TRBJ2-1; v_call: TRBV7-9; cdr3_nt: TGTGCCAGCAGATCCCGCGGGGGGGACTACTCCTACAATGAGCAGTTCTTC; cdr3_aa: CASRSRGGDYSYNEQFF
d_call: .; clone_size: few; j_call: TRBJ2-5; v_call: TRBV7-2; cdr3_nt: TGTGCCGCCAGCCCGCAGGGAGTGGGGACCCAGTACTTC; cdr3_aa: CAASPQGVGTQYF
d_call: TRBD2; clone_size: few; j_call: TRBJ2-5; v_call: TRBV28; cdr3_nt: TGTGCCAGCACCACATGGAACCGGGCGGGGCTAGCGGGAGATCGGGAGACCCAGTACTTC; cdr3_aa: CASTTWNRAGLAGDRETQYF
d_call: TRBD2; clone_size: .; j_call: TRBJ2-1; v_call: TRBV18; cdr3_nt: TGTGCCAGCTCACCACAGGTTAGCGGGAGTAGGAGCTCCTACAATGAGCAGTTCTTC; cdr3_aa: CASSPQVSGSRSSYNEQFF
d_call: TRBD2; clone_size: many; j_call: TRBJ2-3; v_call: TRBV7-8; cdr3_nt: TGTGCCAGCCACCGCGGGGGGGCCACAGATACGCAGTATTTT; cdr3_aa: CASHRGGATDTQYF
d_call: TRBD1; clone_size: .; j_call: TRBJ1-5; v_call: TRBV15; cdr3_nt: TGTGCCACCAGCAGAGACACGACCGGGACAGGGGTTTATCAGCCCCAGCATTTT; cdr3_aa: CATSRDTTGTGVYQPQHF
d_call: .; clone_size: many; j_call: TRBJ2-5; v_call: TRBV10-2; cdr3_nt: TGCGCCAGCAGTGTCCGGGCCAAAGAGACCCAGTACTTC; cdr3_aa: CASSVRAKETQYF
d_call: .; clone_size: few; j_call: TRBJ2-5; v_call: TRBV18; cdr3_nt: TGTGCCAGCTCACCGGAGAACGGCCGTCCGGAGACCCAGTACTTC; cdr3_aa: CASSPENGRPETQYF
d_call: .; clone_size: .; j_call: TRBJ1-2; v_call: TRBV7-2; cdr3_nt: TGTGCCAGCAGCTTGTGGTCAGCCTATGGCTACACCTTC; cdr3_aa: CASSLWSAYGYTF
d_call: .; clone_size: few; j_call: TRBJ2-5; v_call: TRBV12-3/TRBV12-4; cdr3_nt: TGTGCCAGCAGTTTGGCCAGGTCCCAAGAGACCCAGTACTTC; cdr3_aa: CASSLARSQETQYF
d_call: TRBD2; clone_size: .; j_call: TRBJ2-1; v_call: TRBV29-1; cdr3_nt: TGCAGCGTTGAATCCACGGGACTAGCGGGACTAGATGAGCAGTTCTTC; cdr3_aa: CSVESTGLAGLDEQFF
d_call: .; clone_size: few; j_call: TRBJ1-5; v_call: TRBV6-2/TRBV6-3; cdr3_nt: TGTGCCAGCAGTTATCGTCCGGGGTTCAATCAGCCCCAGCATTTT; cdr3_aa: CASSYRPGFNQPQHF
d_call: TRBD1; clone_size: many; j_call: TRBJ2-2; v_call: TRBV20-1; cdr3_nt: TGCAGTGCTAGTCCAGGGGGCGCGGAGCTGTTTTTT; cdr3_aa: CSASPGGAELFF
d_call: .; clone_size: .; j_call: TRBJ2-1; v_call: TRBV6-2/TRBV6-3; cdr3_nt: TGTGCCAGCAGTTATTTAGCGCGCAATGAGCAGTTCTTC; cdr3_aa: CASSYLARNEQFF
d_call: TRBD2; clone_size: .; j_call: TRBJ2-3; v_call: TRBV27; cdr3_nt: TGTGCCAGCAGTTATAGAGCGGGAGACCGCACAGATACGCAGTATTTT; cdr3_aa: CASSYRAGDRTDTQYF
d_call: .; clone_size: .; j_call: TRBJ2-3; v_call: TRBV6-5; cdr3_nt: TGTGCCAGCAGATTACAGGTTGGCACAGATACGCAGTATTTT; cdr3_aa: CASRLQVGTDTQYF
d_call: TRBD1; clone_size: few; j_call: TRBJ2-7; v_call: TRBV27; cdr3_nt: TGTGCCAGCAGTTCAAGTAGGGGGCGGTACGAGCAGTACTTC; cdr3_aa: CASSSSRGRYEQYF
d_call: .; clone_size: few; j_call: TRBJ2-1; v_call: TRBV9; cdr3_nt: TGTGCCAGCAGCGGGGGCGAGGGCTACAATGAGCAGTTCTTC; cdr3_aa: CASSGGEGYNEQFF
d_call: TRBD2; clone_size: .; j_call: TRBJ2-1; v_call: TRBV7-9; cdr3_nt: TGTGCCAGCAGCTCAGGGACTAGCGGGTTCAATGAGCAGTTCTTC; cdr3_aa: CASSSGTSGFNEQFF
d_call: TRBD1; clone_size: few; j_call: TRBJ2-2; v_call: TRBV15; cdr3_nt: TGTGCCACCAGCAGACGACAGGGGGAGAACACCGGGGAGCTGTTTTTT; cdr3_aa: CATSRRQGENTGELFF